The 2 T cell receptor beta chains below come from one sample, sequenced in a study of shared clonotypes between healthy human individuals. Produced via immunoSEQ multiplex PCR; TCRdb's table is partial and in-frame only. The profile shows hundreds of thousands of clones, less than 85% of them singletons. The sequencing sample was made of memory CD4+ T cells sorted from blood. The sample's subset: CD45RA-negative fraction. The receptors come from a woman aged 25 to 45 in good health.

This chain links TRBV10-3 with TRBJ2-6; 11 bases fit TRBD2. The trim removed 5 bases at V and 1 base at J, leaving 10 bases unmatched. This CDR3 spans 19 amino acids. Per the germline V gene, CDR1 is ENHRY and CDR2 is SYGVKD. CDR3 amino acids: CAISPERTSGFSGANVLTF. The CDR3 nucleotides read TGTGCCATCAGTCCCGAAAGGACTAGCGGGTTTTCTGGGGCCAACGTCCTGACTTTC.

The rearrangement joins TRBV7-9 to TRBJ1-1; D might be TRBD1 (5 bases). From germline, CDR1 is SEHNR and CDR2 FQNEAQ (reference sequence). V lost 4 bases and J lost 6, with 15 bases in between. CDR3 length: 14 residues. In DNA form, the CDR3 reads TGTGCCAGCAGCTCCCTACGGGGGGTCTCTGAAGCTTTCTTT. It specifies CASSSLRGVSEAFF.